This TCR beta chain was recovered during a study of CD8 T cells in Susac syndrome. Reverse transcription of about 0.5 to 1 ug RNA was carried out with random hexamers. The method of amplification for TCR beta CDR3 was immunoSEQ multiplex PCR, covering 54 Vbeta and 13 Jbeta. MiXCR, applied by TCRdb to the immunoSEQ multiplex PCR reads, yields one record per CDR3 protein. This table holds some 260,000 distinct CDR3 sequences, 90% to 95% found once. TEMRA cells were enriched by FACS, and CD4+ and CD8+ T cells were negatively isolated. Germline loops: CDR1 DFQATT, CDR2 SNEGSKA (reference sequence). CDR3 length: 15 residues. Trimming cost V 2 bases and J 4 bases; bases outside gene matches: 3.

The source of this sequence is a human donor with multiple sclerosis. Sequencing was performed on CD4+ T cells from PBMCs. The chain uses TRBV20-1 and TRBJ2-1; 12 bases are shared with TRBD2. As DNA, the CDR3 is TGCAGTGCTAGACCTAGCGGGGGGGGATACAATGAGCAGTTCTTC. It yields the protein CSARPSGGGYNEQFF.